This entry lists 15 T cell receptor beta chains sequenced from one sample in a study of T cells in Graves' hyperthyroidism and ophthalmopathy. Amplification of TCR beta CDR3 regions was performed using RNA transcripts as template. The HTBI primer set drove a first-round RT-PCR of the TCR CDR3. TCRdb called the multiplex PCR reads again in MiXCR, with one record for every CDR3 protein. The data show around 600,000 distinct CDR3 sequences, 45% seen once. What was sequenced was peripheral blood or thyroid tissue (not recorded which). The receptors come from an adult man with Graves' disease, either hyperthyroidism or ophthalmopathy (not recorded which).

V is TRBV10-3 and J is TRBJ2-5, with TRBD2 matching 11 bases. This CDR3 has 15 amino acids. After removal of 8 bases from V and 5 bases from J, the junction contained 10 bases not matched to a gene. From germline, CDR1 is ENHRY and CDR2 SYGVKD. CDR3 sequence reads: CAILLRLAGWETQYF. Written as DNA, the CDR3 is TGTGCCATCTTGCTTCGACTAGCGGGGTGGGAGACCCAGTACTTC.

The chain uses TRBV15 and TRBJ2-5, with 7 nucleotides matching TRBD2. The V gene end was trimmed by 1 base and the J gene end by 4 bases; junction bases not matched to a gene: 6. Looked up from germline, CDR1 is LNHNV and CDR2 is YYDKDF (reference sequence). The CDR3 totals 15 residues. CDR3 coding DNA: TGTGCCACCAGCAGAGTGGCGGGGGTCGGAGAGACCCAGTACTTC. Amino acids: CATSRVAGVGETQYF.

The chain has TRBV10-3 and TRBJ1-4; D gene unclear. This CDR3 spans 15 amino acids. Germline CDR1 is ENHRY and CDR2 is SYGVKD. Trimming took 5 bases from V and 0 from J, leaving 10 bases between them. DNA for the CDR3: TGTGCCATCAGTTCCACCGATGCAACTAATGAAAAACTGTTTTTT. It translates to CAISSTDATNEKLFF.

The table lists this clonotype with a few counts. The chain recombines TRBV10-3 with TRBJ2-7, with 12 bases fitting TRBD1. V was clipped by 10 bases and J by 6 bases; unmatched bases: 10. Germline values: CDR1 ENHRY, CDR2 SYGVKD. This CDR3 is 14 amino acids long. This CDR3 is CATRGTGGSGEQYF. The CDR3 bases are TGTGCCACGAGAGGGACAGGGGGCTCGGGCGAGCAGTACTTC.

The V gene is TRBV3-1, the J gene TRBJ2-5; D remains unclear. The germline V and J ends were trimmed by 4 bases and 7 bases, with 13 bases remaining between them. CDR3 length: 13 amino acids. Per the germline V gene, CDR1 is LGHDT and CDR2 is YNNKEL (reference sequence). DNA of the CDR3: TGTGCCAGCAGCCCCGAGACACCCCGGACCCAGTACTTC. Protein sequence: CASSPETPRTQYF.

J is TRBJ1-1 and V is TRBV9, with a tentative D call TRBD1 (5 bases). Germline V gene sequence: CDR1 SGDLS, CDR2 YYNGEE. The CDR3 length is 15 residues. V was cut by 5 bases and J by 0 bases, with 14 bases left in between. DNA for the CDR3: TGTGCCAGCAGTTCGACAGCCACTCTGAACACTGAAGCTTTCTTT. This encodes CASSSTATLNTEAFF.

Ten or more counts support this clonotype. The J gene is TRBJ1-4, the V gene TRBV7-8; D unresolved. Germline CDR1 and CDR2: SGHVS and FQNEAQ. V lost 5 bases and J lost 8, with 9 bases in between. This CDR3 contains 12 residues. The CDR3 bases are TGTGCCAGCAGCCCCCGAGTCGAAAAACTGTTTTTT. Encoded protein: CASSPRVEKLFF.

V and J are TRBV2 and TRBJ1-4; D unresolved. V lost 5 bases to trimming and J lost 1 base, with 11 bases between them. The germline V gene encodes CDR1 SNHLY and CDR2 FYNNEI. The CDR3 totals 15 residues. DNA for the CDR3: TGTGCCAGCAGTTATAGAGGCAGAACTAATGAAAAACTGTTTTTT. This codes for CASSYRGRTNEKLFF.

This clonotype turned up a few times. The V gene is TRBV12-3 or TRBV12-4, the J gene TRBJ1-6; D possibly corresponds to TRBD1 (6 bases). CDR3 length equals 15 residues. V was cut by 1 base and J by 9 bases, with 13 bases left in between. CDR3 amino acids: CASSLESGAGSPLHF. The DNA of the CDR3 is TGTGCCAGCAGTTTAGAATCGGGGGCTGGTTCACCCCTCCACTTT.

This clonotype turned up a few times. The chain employs TRBV20-1 and TRBJ1-5, with 8 bases matching TRBD1. V gave up 2 bases and J gave up 5 bases; unmatched junction bases: 8. This CDR3 has 15 residues. Germline loops: CDR1 DFQATT, CDR2 SNEGSKA (reference sequence). The DNA of the CDR3 is TGCAGTGCTAGACGTGGCACAGGGGGTGATCAGCCCCAGCATTTT. Encoded protein: CSARRGTGGDQPQHF.

This clonotype was counted only a few times. The J gene is TRBJ1-2, the V gene TRBV20-1; the match to TRBD1 covers 8 bases. Germline V gene lookup returns CDR1 DFQATT and CDR2 SNEGSKA (reference sequence). The CDR3 runs to 15 residues. Trimming cost V 4 bases and J 7 bases; bases outside gene matches: 14. CDR3 nucleotide sequence: TGCAGTGCTAACCCCAGCGACAGGGGAAACGGTGGCTACACCTTC. Protein product: CSANPSDRGNGGYTF.

In the case of this clonotype: Because the CDR3 is missing its conserved closing phenylalanine or tryptophan, this is likely a read error. The V gene is TRBV5-1, the J gene TRBJ1-1, with 8 bases matching TRBD1. Trimming at V came to 3 bases and at J to 2 bases, leaving 3 bases not matched to a gene. This CDR3 has 14 residues. Germline assignment: CDR1 SGHRS and CDR2 YFSETQ. The CDR3 loop is CASSSDRDNTEAFL. For the CDR3, the DNA is TGCGCCAGCAGCTCGGACAGGGACAACACTGAAGCTTTCCTT.

V is TRBV20-1 and J is TRBJ1-2, with 8 nucleotides matching TRBD1. The V gene's germline CDR1 is DFQATT and CDR2 SNEGSKA (reference sequence). With V trimmed by 6 bases and J by 3 bases, 6 bases remained unmatched. This CDR3 comprises 13 residues. CDR3: CSANRGDDYGYTF. CDR3 DNA sequence: TGCAGTGCCAACAGGGGGGACGACTATGGCTACACCTTC.

The J gene is TRBJ2-2, the V gene TRBV5-1; no clear D. The germline CDR1 and CDR2 sequences are SGHRS and YFSETQ. CDR3 size: 17 residues. With 0 bases removed from V and 3 bases from J, the gap between germline ends came to 15 bases. The CDR3 spells CASSLEGLSPYTGELFF. The CDR3 nucleotides are TGCGCCAGCAGCTTGGAAGGTCTTTCGCCCTACACCGGGGAGCTGTTTTTT.

This chain links TRBV12-3 or TRBV12-4 with TRBJ2-7; unclear D gene. V gave up 8 bases and J gave up 2 bases, with 7 bases separating them. The CDR3 is 11 amino acids. The CDR3 DNA sequence: TGTGCCAGCGGTTCAGCCTACGAGCAGTACTTC. It codes for CASGSAYEQYF.